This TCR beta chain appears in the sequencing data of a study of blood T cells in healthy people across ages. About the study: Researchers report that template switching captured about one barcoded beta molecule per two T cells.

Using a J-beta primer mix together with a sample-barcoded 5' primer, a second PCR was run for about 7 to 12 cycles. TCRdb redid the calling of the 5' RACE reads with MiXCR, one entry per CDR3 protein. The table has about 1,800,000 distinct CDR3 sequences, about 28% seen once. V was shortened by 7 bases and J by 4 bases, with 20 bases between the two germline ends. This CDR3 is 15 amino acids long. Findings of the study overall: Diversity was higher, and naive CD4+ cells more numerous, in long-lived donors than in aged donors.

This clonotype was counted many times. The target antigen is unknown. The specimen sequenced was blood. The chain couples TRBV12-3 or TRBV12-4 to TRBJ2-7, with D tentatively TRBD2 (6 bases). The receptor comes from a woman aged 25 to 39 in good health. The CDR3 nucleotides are TGTGCCAGCACCCCCTCCCCGGGCGGGGTATACGAGCAGTACTTC. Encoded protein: CASTPSPGGVYEQYF.